One and the same sample provided the 23 T cell receptor beta chains below, sequenced in a study of T cells in Graves' hyperthyroidism and ophthalmopathy. Amplification of TCR beta CDR3 regions used RNA as the template. A set of HTBI primers served as the primers for a first-round RT-PCR of the TCR CDR3. TCRdb reprocessed the multiplex PCR reads with MiXCR, giving one entry per CDR3 protein. The table has around 400,000 distinct CDR3 sequences, more than 20% seen once; the top ten hold over 70%. The source material was blood. The origin of the receptors is a man aged 45-65 years with Graves' hyperthyroidism.

This clonotype appeared many times. The chain is built from TRBV7-8 and TRBJ1-6, with D hard to call. This CDR3 has 18 residues. The germline V and J ends were trimmed by 4 bases and 5 bases, with 21 bases remaining between them. Germline V gives CDR1 SGHVS, CDR2 FQNEAQ. In DNA, the CDR3 is TGTGCCAGCAGCTATACAACTAGCGGAGGGTTCCATAATTCACCCCTCCACTTT. It encodes CASSYTTSGGFHNSPLHF.

This clonotype was observed a handful of times. The chain carries TRBV12-3 or TRBV12-4 and TRBJ2-1; 7 bases map to TRBD2. This CDR3 has 16 amino acids. J lost 0 bases, V lost 6 bases, and 8 bases had no gene match. CDR3 in DNA: TGTGCCAGCAGCACTCTAGCGGAGAGCTCCTACAATGAGCAGTTCTTC. Its translation: CASSTLAESSYNEQFF.

The V call is TRBV7-9, the J call TRBJ2-1, with TRBD1 matching over 7 bases. CDR3 length: 15 amino acids. With 5 bases clipped from V and 7 bases from J, the junction kept 11 bases outside the gene matches. Germline V gives CDR1 SEHNR, CDR2 FQNEAQ (reference sequence). The CDR3 spells CASSTPGTVKNEQFF. The CDR3 region has the DNA TGTGCCAGCAGCACCCCCGGGACAGTTAAGAATGAGCAGTTCTTC.

The V and J genes are TRBV24-1 and TRBJ2-5; D ambiguous. This CDR3 is built from 12 residues. Per germline, CDR1 KGHDR and CDR2 SFDVKD. Between the trimmed V and J ends, which lost 4 bases and 5 bases, there was a span of 7 bases. CDR3 nucleotides: TGTGCCACCAGTGACTTTCGGGAGACCCAGTACTTC. Its protein is CATSDFRETQYF.

This chain links TRBV5-1 with TRBJ2-2; a possible D gene is TRBD2 (6 bases). Between the trimmed V and J ends, which lost 4 bases and 1 base, there was a span of 11 bases. There are 15 residues in the CDR3. Germline V gene lookup returns CDR1 SGHRS and CDR2 YFSETQ. CDR3 amino acids: CASSRFGRNTGELFF. The CDR3 bases are TGCGCCAGCAGCCGCTTCGGGAGGAACACCGGGGAGCTGTTTTTT.

The table lists this clonotype with many counts. The V and J genes are TRBV13 and TRBJ2-1; weak D call: TRBD2 (7 bases). This CDR3 has 15 amino acids. V lost 4 bases, J lost 7 bases, and 17 bases lay in between. From germline, CDR1 is PRHDT and CDR2 FYEKMQ (reference sequence). The CDR3 protein is CASSWEGQRGNEQFF. The CDR3 DNA follows: TGTGCCAGCAGCTGGGAGGGCCAAAGGGGGAATGAGCAGTTCTTC.

The chain uses TRBV6-1 and TRBJ2-5, with no clear D. This CDR3 has 13 amino acids. V shed 3 bases and J shed 4 bases, with 9 bases lying between them. CDR1 MNHNS and CDR2 SASEGT come from the germline V gene. CDR3 loop: CASSESMGETQYF. The CDR3 coding sequence is TGTGCCAGCAGTGAGAGCATGGGAGAGACCCAGTACTTC.

CDR3 protein: CASSTRLQDNRSVEQFF. For the CDR3, the DNA is TGCGCCAGCAGCACGCGCCTCCAGGACAACCGGTCCGTTGAGCAGTTCTTC. The chain has TRBV4-1 and TRBJ2-1; tentative D call: TRBD1 (5 bases). The V gene lost 5 bases and the J gene lost 9 bases, with 26 bases spanning the gap. Germline CDR1 reads MGHRA; CDR2 reads YSYEKL. There are 17 residues in the CDR3.

The chain has TRBV30 and TRBJ2-3, with D unclear. This CDR3 is built from 12 residues. V lost 0 bases to trimming and J lost 3 bases, with 4 bases between them. Germline V CDR1 and CDR2: GTSNPN, SVGIG (reference sequence). CDR3: CAWSVSTDTQYF. Here the CDR3 DNA reads TGTGCCTGGAGTGTGAGTACAGATACGCAGTATTTT.

The rearrangement links TRBV10-3 to TRBJ2-1, with 8 bases lining up with TRBD1. V shed 7 bases and J 5 bases; nucleotides not matched to a gene: 7. This CDR3 is 14 amino acids long. Germline V gives CDR1 ENHRY, CDR2 SYGVKD. CDR3 DNA sequence: TGTGCCATCAAGGGGACAGGCGATAACAATGAGCAGTTCTTC. This encodes CAIKGTGDNNEQFF.

This clonotype was picked up a small number of times. The chain recombines TRBV24-1 with TRBJ1-5; TRBD1 matches at 7 bases. The ends lost 3 bases at V and 6 bases at J; junction bases unmatched: 7. The CDR3 sequence is 15 residues long. The germline V gene has CDR1 KGHDR and CDR2 SFDVKD. In nucleotides, the CDR3 is TGTGCCACCAGTGATAACAGGGGATGGGGTCAGCCCCAGCATTTT. Residues: CATSDNRGWGQPQHF.

This clonotype showed up many times. The chain has TRBV20-1 and TRBJ2-1; 13 positions match TRBD2. CDR1 is DFQATT, CDR2 SNEGSKA, per germline (reference sequence). V lost 5 bases, J lost 6 bases, and 7 bases stayed unmatched. CDR3 length: 15 amino acids. The chain's CDR3 is CSARTSGGVFNEQFF. CDR3 sequence (DNA): TGCAGTGCTCGGACTAGCGGGGGCGTGTTCAATGAGCAGTTCTTC.

The rearrangement uses TRBV20-1 and TRBJ2-3; 7 bases align to TRBD2. CDR1 and CDR2 (germline): DFQATT, SNEGSKA (reference sequence). The J segment lost 5 bases and the V segment lost 0 bases, leaving 5 bases of the junction unmatched. The CDR3 totals 14 residues. The CDR3 here is CSARDLGRGDTQYF. The CDR3 DNA is TGCAGTGCTAGAGATCTAGGGAGGGGAGATACGCAGTATTTT.

On this clonotype itself: Germline is not matched at one junction end, which may reflect a read error. V is TRBV19 and J is TRBJ2-3; TRBD2 matches at 7 bases. The germline V gene has CDR1 LNHDA and CDR2 SQIVND (reference sequence). The CDR3 covers 19 residues. The CDR3 is CASSIRGVASGISIDTQYF. CDR3 nucleotide sequence: TGTGCCAGTAGTATACGGGGAGTCGCTAGCGGAATCAGCATAGATACGCAGTATTTT.

This clonotype was detected many times. The chain recombines TRBV2 with TRBJ2-3; perhaps TRBD2 as D (5 bases). This CDR3 comprises 13 residues. The germline V and J ends were trimmed by 6 bases and 0 bases, with 7 bases remaining between them. The germline CDR1 and CDR2 sequences are SNHLY and FYNNEI. DNA for the CDR3: TGTGCCAGCAGCGGACTCAGCACAGATACGCAGTATTTT. Amino acid sequence: CASSGLSTDTQYF.

This clonotype was counted only a few times. V gene TRBV7-3 combines with J gene TRBJ2-1, with D possibly matching TRBD2 (6 bases). CDR1 is SGHTA, CDR2 FQGTGA, per germline. The V end lost 6 bases, the J end lost 13 bases, and 16 bases lay between the germline ends. This CDR3 is built from 12 residues. The CDR3 region is CASSGPGDQQFF. For the CDR3, the DNA is TGTGCCAGCAGTGGCCCGGGGGACCAACAGTTCTTC.

This clonotype was found a few times. V usage is TRBV10-3 and J usage is TRBJ2-3; 10 nucleotides align to TRBD2. The germline V gene has CDR1 ENHRY and CDR2 SYGVKD. The CDR3 consists of 13 residues. The V segment lost 8 bases and the J segment 2 bases; nucleotides outside the gene matches: 1. CDR3 nucleotide sequence: TGTGCCATCGGGACTAGCGTCACAGATACGCAGTATTTT. Translation: CAIGTSVTDTQYF.

This clonotype appeared a few times. This chain joins TRBV6-6 and TRBJ1-1, with D maybe TRBD1 (6 bases). Trimming took off 2 bases at V and 5 bases at J, with 9 bases between the two ends. This CDR3 has 13 amino acids. In germline, CDR1 is MNHNY, CDR2 SVGAGI (reference sequence). For the CDR3, the DNA is TGTGCCAGCAGTTACCAGGGGAAAACTGAAGCTTTCTTT. Protein product: CASSYQGKTEAFF.

The chain is built from TRBV11-3 and TRBJ2-3, with TRBD2 matching over 10 bases. Trimming removed 6 bases from V and 6 bases from J; junction bases left unmatched: 6. Germline values: CDR1 SGHNT, CDR2 YENEEA. This CDR3 spans 14 amino acids. The CDR3 nucleotides read TGTGCCAGCAGTACTAGCGGGATGGGGGATACGCAGTATTTT. Translated: CASSTSGMGDTQYF. The full variable domain, in which reference TRBV11-3 and TRBJ2-3 provide the parts outside the CDR3, is EAGVVQSPRYKIIEKKQPVAFWCNPISGHNTLYWYLQNLGQGPELLIRYENEEAVDDSQLPKDRFSAERLKGVDSTLKIQPAELGDSAVYLCASSTSGMGDTQYFGPGTRLTVL.

This clonotype showed up many times. The J gene is TRBJ1-1, the V gene TRBV12-3 or TRBV12-4; the D gene is possibly TRBD1 (5 bases). The CDR3 contains 15 residues. Trimming left V 5 bases short and J 7 bases short, with 20 bases between. CDR3 DNA sequence: TGTGCCAGCAGTCCCGGGGGAGGGTTACGCATTGAAGCTTTCTTT. The encoded protein is CASSPGGGLRIEAFF.

This chain connects TRBV20-1 to TRBJ2-3; D might be TRBD1 (6 bases). The CDR3 is 14 residues long. The germline V gene encodes CDR1 DFQATT and CDR2 SNEGSKA (reference sequence). V shed 2 bases and J shed 1 base, with 10 bases lying between them. CDR3 DNA: TGCAGTGCTAGAACAGGGCTGGGCACAGATACGCAGTATTTT. This codes for CSARTGLGTDTQYF.

The table lists this clonotype with a few counts. The genes are TRBV12-3 or TRBV12-4 and TRBJ2-1, with 10 bases matching TRBD1. The junction had 5 bases not matched to a gene; V was cut back by 8 bases and J by 7 bases. CDR3 length equals 13 residues. Here the CDR3 reads CASRTGGSNEQFF. The CDR3 DNA reads as TGTGCCAGCCGGACAGGGGGATCAAATGAGCAGTTCTTC.

The chain combines TRBV7-3 with TRBJ2-3; 11 nucleotides agree with TRBD2. V shed 0 bases and J 0 bases; nucleotides not matched to a gene: 5. The germline V gene encodes CDR1 SGHTA and CDR2 FQGTGA. CDR3 length: 18 amino acids. The CDR3, as DNA: TGTGCCAGCAGCTTAACGTTTACTAGCGGGAGTAGCACAGATACGCAGTATTTT. This gives the protein CASSLTFTSGSSTDTQYF.